The sample holds a few counts of the clone carrying this T cell receptor (beta chain). The repertoire was sequenced with immunoSEQ multiplex PCR; TCRdb's copy has only in-frame clones and lacks some. The sample contains about 55,000 clones, about 96% of which appear only once. These data belong to a study of control samples from healthy donors and cancer patients. J was trimmed by 6 bases and V by 5 bases; bases with no gene match: 12. CDR1 and CDR2 (germline): LNHDA, SQIVND (reference sequence). The CDR3 consists of 15 residues. The V call is TRBV19, the J call TRBJ1-1, with 7 bases aligning to TRBD1. Sequenced sample: blood. This receptor was identified in a woman aged 18 to 35 in good health. The CDR3 DNA reads as TGTGCCAGTAGTTACGGTAGACCCCAGGGGGCTGAAGCTTTCTTT. This sequence encodes CASSYGRPQGAEAFF.